The next 17 T cell receptor beta chains were all read from a single sample in a study of cytomegalovirus exposure and HLA in healthy donors. PCR used 60 Vbeta primers and 13 Jbeta primers. Sequencing used immunoSEQ multiplex PCR; TCRdb keeps in-frame clones, though not all of them. This repertoire shows 150,000 or so clones, approximately 80% found once; its top ten account for 9.5% to 15%. Sequenced sample: PBMCs. Every receptor here comes from a man aged 30 to 45 in good health and CMV-seropositive.

V usage is TRBV28 and J usage is TRBJ2-3; 10 positions agree with TRBD2. CDR1 and CDR2 from the germline V gene are MDHEN and SYDVKM. This CDR3 is built from 16 residues. After removal of 4 bases from V and 4 bases from J, the junction contained 8 bases not matched to a gene. The CDR3 is CASSSRLAGVSDTQYF. The CDR3 nucleotides are TGTGCCAGCAGTTCTCGGCTAGCGGGAGTTTCAGATACGCAGTATTTT.

The sample holds a few counts of this clone. This CDR3 is CASRETGSVNTEAFF. Written as DNA, the CDR3 is TGTGCCAGCAGGGAGACAGGGTCGGTGAACACTGAAGCTTTCTTT. The chain carries TRBV25-1 and TRBJ1-1, with 7 bases aligning to TRBD1. From germline, CDR1 is MGHDK and CDR2 SYGVNS. The CDR3 has 15 residues. J was trimmed by 0 bases and V by 6 bases; bases with no gene match: 7.

This chain joins TRBV27 and TRBJ2-4; no clear D. The CDR3 covers 13 residues. V was pared by 5 bases and J by 0 bases, with 5 bases between. The germline V gene encodes CDR1 MNHEY and CDR2 SMNVEV (reference sequence). The CDR3 spells CASSPGAKNIQYF. Here the CDR3 DNA reads TGTGCCAGCAGTCCAGGAGCCAAAAACATTCAGTACTTC.

This clone has only one observation. V usage is TRBV9 and J usage is TRBJ2-7, with TRBD2 matching over 8 bases. From germline, CDR1 is SGDLS and CDR2 YYNGEE. V dropped 4 bases and J dropped 6; count of bases not matched to a gene: 9. This CDR3 has 14 residues. CDR3: CASSQTGGASEQYF. CDR3 nucleotide sequence: TGTGCCAGCAGCCAAACGGGGGGGGCGAGCGAGCAGTACTTC. Full variable domain (rest looked up from reference TRBV9 and TRBJ2-7): DSGVTQTPKHLITATGQRVTLRCSPRSGDLSVYWYQQSLDQGLQFLIQYYNGEERAKGNILERFSAQQFPDLHSELNLSSLELGDSALYFCASSQTGGASEQYFGPGTRLTVT.

This chain uses TRBV6-4 with TRBJ2-7, with 8 positions matching TRBD2. The trim removed 0 bases at V and 1 base at J, leaving 8 bases unmatched. The CDR3 loop spans 17 amino acids. Looked up from germline, CDR1 is MRHNA and CDR2 is SNTAGT. CDR3 sequence: CASSDSGGTRLSYEQYF. In DNA form, the CDR3 reads TGTGCCAGCAGTGACTCGGGGGGGACTAGATTGTCCTACGAGCAGTACTTC.

The V gene is TRBV5-4, the J gene TRBJ2-1; D perhaps matches TRBD2 (6 bases). The germline CDR1 and CDR2 sequences are SGHNT and YYREEE (reference sequence). Trimming pared 5 bases from V and 3 bases from J, leaving 18 bases between. The CDR3 extends over 16 amino acids. Here the CDR3 DNA reads TGTGCCAGCAGTCCGGTGGGTGGGGGGAGCTACAATGAGCAGTTCTTC. This translates into CASSPVGGGSYNEQFF.

This clone has more than one count but fewer than ten. V is TRBV25-1 and J is TRBJ1-2; tentatively, D is TRBD1 (5 bases). The germline V gene has CDR1 MGHDK and CDR2 SYGVNS. V was cut by 3 bases and J by 3 bases, with 14 bases left in between. The CDR3 spans 15 residues. The CDR3 nucleotides read TGTGCCAGCAGTGATAATCCGGGGGTGGACTATGGCTACACCTTC. Its protein product is CASSDNPGVDYGYTF.

The V and J genes are TRBV10-3 and TRBJ2-7; 10 bases fit TRBD1. The V gene's germline CDR1 is ENHRY and CDR2 SYGVKD. Germline trimming cut 10 bases from V and 2 bases from J; bases unmatched to any gene: 8. This CDR3 is 14 amino acids long. CDR3 protein: CATRDRGTTYEQYF. The CDR3 DNA follows: TGTGCCACCCGGGACAGGGGAACAACCTACGAGCAGTACTTC.

The chain links TRBV25-1 to TRBJ1-6; D gene ambiguous. Germline V lookup: CDR1 MGHDK, CDR2 SYGVNS. The CDR3 length is 14 residues. The V and J ends lost 4 bases and 4 bases respectively, with 8 bases between them. The CDR3 DNA reads TGTGCCAGCAGTGCCCCGTATTATAATTCACCCCTCCACTTT. Residues: CASSAPYYNSPLHF.

The chain carries TRBV7-7 and TRBJ2-2; possibly TRBD2 for D (5 bases). Germline-derived CDR1 and CDR2 are SSHAT and FNYEAQ (reference sequence). The CDR3 consists of 13 residues. CDR3 amino acids: CASRGSNTGELFF. The CDR3 nucleotides read TGTGCGAGCCGGGGAAGCAACACCGGGGAGCTGTTTTTT.

The chain has TRBV9 and TRBJ2-7; 12 bases are a match to TRBD2. The germline V gene encodes CDR1 SGDLS and CDR2 YYNGEE. The junction had 6 bases not matched to a gene; V was cut back by 0 bases and J by 5 bases. This CDR3 is 16 amino acids long. The CDR3 DNA is TGTGCCAGCAGCGTAGCTAGCGGGAGGGATCTGGACGAGCAGTACTTC. This encodes CASSVASGRDLDEQYF.

V usage is TRBV18 and J usage is TRBJ2-1; 13 positions match TRBD2. The trim removed 4 bases at V and 8 bases at J, leaving 5 bases unmatched. The CDR3 runs 15 residues. Germline CDR1 KGHSH, CDR2 LQKENI. As DNA, the CDR3 is TGTGCCAGCTCACGAGGACTAGCGGGAGTGGATGAGCAGTTCTTC. Translation gives CASSRGLAGVDEQFF.

The chain couples TRBV5-4 to TRBJ1-3; D remains ambiguous. Germline values: CDR1 SGHNT, CDR2 YYREEE (reference sequence). V was shortened by 0 bases and J by 0 bases, with 10 bases between the two germline ends. This CDR3 comprises 16 residues. The DNA for the CDR3 is TGTGCCAGCAGCTTGGGCAGTTCTTTCTCTGGAAACACCATATATTTT. It is translated as CASSLGSSFSGNTIYF. The entire variable domain, with the rest obtained from reference TRBV5-4 and TRBJ1-3, is as follows: ETGVTQSPTHLIKTRGQQVTLRCSSQSGHNTVSWYQQALGQGPQFIFQYYREEENGRGNFPPRFSGLQFPNYSSELNVNALELDDSALYLCASSLGSSFSGNTIYFGEGSWLTVV.

In the case of this clone: Other DNA sequences of this sample code for an identical CDR3. V usage is TRBV16 and J usage is TRBJ2-1, with a possible D match to TRBD2 (5 bases). Germline values: CDR1 KGHSY, CDR2 FQNENV. The V and J ends lost 7 bases and 0 bases respectively, with 16 bases between them. The CDR3 sequence is 16 residues long. CDR3 nucleotides: TGTGCCAGCACCTCATCCGGGGTGAGCTCCTACAATGAGCAGTTCTTC. Amino acid sequence: CASTSSGVSSYNEQFF.

The rearrangement links TRBV5-1 to TRBJ2-1; 7 bases are a match to TRBD1. Per germline, CDR1 SGHRS and CDR2 YFSETQ. The CDR3 has 15 residues. The ends lost 4 bases at V and 4 bases at J; junction bases unmatched: 8. CDR3 in amino acids: CASSMGTESYNEQFF. CDR3 in DNA: TGCGCCAGCAGCATGGGGACAGAGAGTTACAATGAGCAGTTCTTC.

The V and J genes are TRBV5-1 and TRBJ2-7; 13 nucleotides match TRBD2. V dropped 0 bases and J dropped 5; count of bases not matched to a gene: 5. CDR3 length: 16 amino acids. The germline V gene encodes CDR1 SGHRS and CDR2 YFSETQ. In DNA form, the CDR3 reads TGCGCCAGCAGCTTGGAGACACTAGCGGGAGGGGACGAGCAGTACTTC. Translation: CASSLETLAGGDEQYF.

This clone was found a few times. The rearrangement uses TRBV28 and TRBJ2-7; 7 nucleotides align to TRBD2. The CDR3 has 14 residues. CDR1 MDHEN and CDR2 SYDVKM come from the germline V gene. Unmatched junction bases numbered 6, after V lost 5 bases and J lost 2 bases. The CDR3 coding sequence is TGTGCCAGCAGTCTCGGGGGGAGGGCCTACGAGCAGTACTTC. Its translation: CASSLGGRAYEQYF.